This TCR beta chain was identified during a study of shared clonotypes between healthy human individuals. Study-wide context: CD8 memory received one plate per donor, CD8 naive two, CD4 memory three and CD4 naive three.

TCRdb keeps only in-frame clones here, not all; method: immunoSEQ multiplex PCR. The sample consists of about 2.2 million clones, around 95% of them appearing once. As for this clone: Its specificity is not known.

Trimming at V came to 4 bases and at J to 1 base, leaving 8 bases not matched to a gene. The CDR3 is made up of 17 amino acids. Per the germline V gene, CDR1 is MNHEY and CDR2 is SMNVEV (reference sequence). Cells designated naive CD8 were CD45RO-negative and were positively selected for CCR7, with terminally differentiated effector memory CD45RA+ cells excluded. Regarding the study as a whole: Only blood samples were collected, and tissue repertoires likely differ. Non-shared clonotypes had lower generation probabilities than those shared by all four donors. Limited genetic and exposure-history diversity came from having few donors.

The sequence was obtained from a man between 18 and 35 years old in good health. Some clones in this sample may be carry-over from other donors' samples. The genes are TRBV27 and TRBJ2-3, with TRBD2 identical over 10 bases. Sequencing was done on a sample of naive CD8+ T cells from PBMCs. The CDR3 loop reads CASSWVLSGRGTDTQYF. CDR3 nucleotide sequence: TGTGCCAGCAGTTGGGTATTGAGCGGGAGGGGCACAGATACGCAGTATTTT.